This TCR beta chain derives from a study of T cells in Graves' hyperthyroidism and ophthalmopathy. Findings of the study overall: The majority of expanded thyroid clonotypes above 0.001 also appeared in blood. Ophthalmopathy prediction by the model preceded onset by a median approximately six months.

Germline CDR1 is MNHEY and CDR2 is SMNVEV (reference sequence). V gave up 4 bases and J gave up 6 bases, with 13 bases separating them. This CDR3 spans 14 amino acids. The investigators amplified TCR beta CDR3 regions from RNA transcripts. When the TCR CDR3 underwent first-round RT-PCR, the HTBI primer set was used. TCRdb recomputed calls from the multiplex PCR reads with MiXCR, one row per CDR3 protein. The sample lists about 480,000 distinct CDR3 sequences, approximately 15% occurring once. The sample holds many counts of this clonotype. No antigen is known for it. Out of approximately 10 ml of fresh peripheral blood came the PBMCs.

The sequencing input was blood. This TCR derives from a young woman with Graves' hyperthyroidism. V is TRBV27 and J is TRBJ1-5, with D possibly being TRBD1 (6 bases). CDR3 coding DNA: TGTGCCAGCAGTTGGGGGGCAGGGGCTCAGCCCCAGCATTTT. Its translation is CASSWGAGAQPQHF.